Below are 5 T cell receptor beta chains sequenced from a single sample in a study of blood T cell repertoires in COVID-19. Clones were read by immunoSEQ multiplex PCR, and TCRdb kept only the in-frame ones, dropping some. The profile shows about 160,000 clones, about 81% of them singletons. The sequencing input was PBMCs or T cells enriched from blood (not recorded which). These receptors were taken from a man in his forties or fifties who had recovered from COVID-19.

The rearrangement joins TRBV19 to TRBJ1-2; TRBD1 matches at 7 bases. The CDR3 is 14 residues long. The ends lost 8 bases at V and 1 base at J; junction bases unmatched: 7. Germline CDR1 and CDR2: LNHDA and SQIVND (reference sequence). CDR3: CASAGTANNYGYTF. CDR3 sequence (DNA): TGTGCCAGTGCCGGGACAGCGAATAACTATGGCTACACCTTC.

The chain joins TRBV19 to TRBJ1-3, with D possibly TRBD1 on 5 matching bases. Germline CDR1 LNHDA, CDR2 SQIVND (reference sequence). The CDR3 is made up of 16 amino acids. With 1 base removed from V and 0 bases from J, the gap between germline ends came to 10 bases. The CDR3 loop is CASSIGQLLSGNTIYF. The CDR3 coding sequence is TGTGCCAGTAGTATAGGACAGCTTCTCTCTGGAAACACCATATATTTT. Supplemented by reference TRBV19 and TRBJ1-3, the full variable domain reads DGGITQSPKYLFRKEGQNVTLSCEQNLNHDAMYWYRQDPGQGLRLIYYSQIVNDFQKGDIAEGYSVSREKKESFPLTVTSAQKNPTAFYLCASSIGQLLSGNTIYFGEGSWLTVV.

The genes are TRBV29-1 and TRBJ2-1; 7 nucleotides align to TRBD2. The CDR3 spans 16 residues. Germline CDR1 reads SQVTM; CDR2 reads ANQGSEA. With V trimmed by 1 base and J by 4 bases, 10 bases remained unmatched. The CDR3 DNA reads TGCAGCGTTGAAGGCGTGGAGGGACTACGTTACAATGAGCAGTTCTTC. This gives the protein CSVEGVEGLRYNEQFF.

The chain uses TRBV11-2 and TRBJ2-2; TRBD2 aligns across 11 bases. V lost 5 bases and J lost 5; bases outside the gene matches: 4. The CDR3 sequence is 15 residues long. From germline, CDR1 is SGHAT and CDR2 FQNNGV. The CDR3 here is CASSPRTSGTGELFF. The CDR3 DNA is TGTGCCAGCAGCCCGCGGACTAGCGGGACCGGGGAGCTGTTTTTT.

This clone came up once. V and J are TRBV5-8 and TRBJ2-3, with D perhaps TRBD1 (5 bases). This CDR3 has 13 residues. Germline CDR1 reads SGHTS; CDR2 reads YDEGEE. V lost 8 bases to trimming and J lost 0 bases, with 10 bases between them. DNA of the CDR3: TGTGCCAGTTTGGGGCAGAGCACAGATACGCAGTATTTT. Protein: CASLGQSTDTQYF.